Each of the 20 T cell receptor beta chains below was sequenced from the same sample in a study of blood T cell repertoires in COVID-19. Method: immunoSEQ multiplex PCR; TCRdb's copy keeps in-frame clones and lacks some. The sample comprises roughly 410,000 clones, more than 70% of which are singletons, and approximately 2.4% rests with the top ten. Sequenced: peripheral blood. These receptors were obtained from a woman aged 55-70 years with COVID-19, enrolled during active disease.

This clone has more than one count but fewer than ten. This chain uses TRBV6-6 with TRBJ2-6; maybe TRBD1 (6 bases). Trimming stripped 7 bases from V and 1 base from J, with 8 bases between. The germline V gene has CDR1 MNHNY and CDR2 SVGAGI (reference sequence). The CDR3 extends over 14 amino acids. The CDR3, as DNA: TGTGCCAGCACTCAGGGGTCTGGGGCCAACGTCCTGACTTTC. Its translation is CASTQGSGANVLTF.

The V gene is TRBV5-1, the J gene TRBJ1-2; a possible D gene is TRBD1 (5 bases). Trimming removed 0 bases from V and 5 bases from J, with 11 bases in between. This CDR3 has 14 residues. CDR1 is SGHRS, CDR2 YFSETQ, per germline. The CDR3 loop is CASSLGREGYGYTF. DNA for the CDR3: TGCGCCAGCAGCTTGGGCAGGGAAGGGTATGGCTACACCTTC.

The chain couples TRBV5-1 to TRBJ2-4; TRBD1 aligns across 11 bases. CDR1 is SGHRS and CDR2 is YFSETQ in the germline V gene. V dropped 3 bases and J dropped 6; count of bases not matched to a gene: 8. The CDR3 totals 16 residues. This chain's CDR3 is CASSSGTGGGRNIQYF. The CDR3 DNA reads as TGCGCCAGCAGCTCCGGGACAGGGGGAGGAAGAAACATTCAGTACTTC. The variable domain in full, completed from reference TRBV5-1 and TRBJ2-4, reads KAGVTQTPRYLIKTRGQQVTLSCSPISGHRSVSWYQQTPGQGLQFLFEYFSETQRNKGNFPGRFSGRQFSNSRSEMNVSTLELGDSALYLCASSSGTGGGRNIQYFGAGTRLSVL.

CDR3 in amino acids: CSVLTDRTNTEAFF. The CDR3 DNA reads TGCAGCGTCCTGACAGATCGCACAAACACTGAAGCTTTCTTT. This rearrangement joins TRBV29-1 to TRBJ1-1; maybe TRBD1 (5 bases). The CDR3 spans 14 residues. The germline gives CDR1 SQVTM, CDR2 ANQGSEA. V was clipped by 6 bases and J by 2 bases, with 16 bases between them.

The chain uses TRBV5-1 and TRBJ2-2, with TRBD2 as a possible D gene (7 bases). Trimming removed 4 bases at V and 3 bases at J, with 16 bases between. CDR1 is SGHRS, CDR2 YFSETQ, per germline. The CDR3 consists of 16 residues. The CDR3 nucleotides read TGCGCCAGCAGCCTCTGGGGGGGCTCCGACACCGGGGAGCTGTTTTTT. It codes for CASSLWGGSDTGELFF.

The chain is built from TRBV11-2 and TRBJ2-3, with D perhaps matching TRBD1 (8 bases). CDR3 size: 16 residues. V was trimmed by 4 bases and J by 2 bases, leaving 16 bases between them. Germline lookup yields CDR1 SGHAT and CDR2 FQNNGV. The CDR3 here is CASSSGQGGITDTQYF. In DNA, the CDR3 is TGTGCCAGCAGCTCCGGACAGGGAGGGATCACAGATACGCAGTATTTT.

The chain carries TRBV5-1 and TRBJ2-1, with 9 bases identical to TRBD1. The V segment lost 4 bases and the J segment 6 bases; nucleotides outside the gene matches: 5. The CDR3 sequence is 14 residues long. Germline CDR1 is SGHRS and CDR2 is YFSETQ. CDR3 bases: TGCGCCAGCAGCGCAGTGACAGGGGGCAATGAGCAGTTCTTC. This sequence encodes CASSAVTGGNEQFF.

The chain is built from TRBV7-3 and TRBJ2-2; perhaps TRBD2 as D (7 bases). The CDR3 length is 15 residues. The V gene lost 0 bases and the J gene lost 4 bases, with 9 bases spanning the gap. Germline CDR1 SGHTA, CDR2 FQGTGA. CDR3 in amino acids: CASSLTGGGTGELFF. The CDR3 nucleotides are TGTGCCAGCAGCTTAACGGGAGGGGGCACCGGGGAGCTGTTTTTT.

The chain carries TRBV2 and TRBJ2-3; 14 bases align to TRBD2. In germline, CDR1 is SNHLY, CDR2 FYNNEI. V lost 5 bases, J lost 5 bases, and 6 bases stayed unmatched. The CDR3 is 16 amino acids. The CDR3 loop reads CASSQGLAGGEDTQYF. The DNA for the CDR3 is TGTGCCAGCAGTCAAGGACTAGCGGGGGGTGAAGATACGCAGTATTTT.

For this clone: Other DNA variants within this sample encode the same CDR3. This chain links TRBV11-1 with TRBJ2-7; 10 nucleotides align to TRBD1. Germline values: CDR1 SGHAT, CDR2 FQDESV (reference sequence). V shed 4 bases, J shed 3 bases, and the junction held 0 bases outside the gene matches. This CDR3 has 13 residues. The chain's CDR3 is CASSWDRGYEQYF. The CDR3 DNA is TGTGCCAGCAGCTGGGACAGGGGCTACGAGCAGTACTTC.

The chain joins TRBV9 to TRBJ2-5, with D tentatively TRBD1 (5 bases). The CDR3 runs 16 residues. V was pared by 4 bases and J by 1 base, with 17 bases between. Germline V lookup: CDR1 SGDLS, CDR2 YYNGEE. Here the CDR3 DNA reads TGTGCCAGCAGCCTTTCGCCCGGAAGGGGCCAAGAGACCCAGTACTTC. This gives the protein CASSLSPGRGQETQYF.

The rearrangement links TRBV2 to TRBJ1-6; D is uncertain. Germline V gene lookup returns CDR1 SNHLY and CDR2 FYNNEI. Deletions cut 7 bases from V and 6 bases from J, with 7 bases between. The CDR3 has 12 amino acids. This CDR3 reads CASTRSNSPLHF. The CDR3 coding sequence is TGTGCCAGCACCCGTAGTAATTCACCCCTCCACTTT.

The V gene is TRBV5-5, the J gene TRBJ1-5; TRBD1 aligns across 7 bases. The length of the CDR3 is 15 residues. V lost 0 bases, J lost 6 bases, and 6 bases stayed unmatched. CDR1 SGHKS and CDR2 YYEKEE come from the germline V gene (reference sequence). The CDR3 loop reads CASSLGQGVGQPQHF. The CDR3 bases are TGTGCCAGCAGCTTGGGACAGGGAGTAGGTCAGCCCCAGCATTTT.

This chain connects TRBV19 to TRBJ2-3, with 13 bases fitting TRBD2. The CDR3 is 15 residues long. The germline V gene encodes CDR1 LNHDA and CDR2 SQIVND (reference sequence). Trimming took 6 bases from V and 8 from J; bases not matched to a gene: 8. The CDR3 coding sequence is TGTGCCAGTAGGGGACTAGCGGGGACGACCGGTACGCAGTATTTT. Translation gives CASRGLAGTTGTQYF.

This chain connects TRBV6-5 to TRBJ1-2; 9 positions agree with TRBD1. This CDR3 has 14 amino acids. V shed 8 bases and J 0 bases; nucleotides not matched to a gene: 4. Germline V lookup: CDR1 MNHEY, CDR2 SVGAGI. Here the CDR3 reads CASARQGANYGYTF. The CDR3, as DNA: TGTGCCAGCGCCCGACAGGGGGCTAACTATGGCTACACCTTC.

The chain combines TRBV5-5 with TRBJ1-2; 8 bases agree with TRBD1. Germline CDR1 reads SGHKS; CDR2 reads YYEKEE (reference sequence). The CDR3 has 18 residues. J gave up 7 bases and V 4 bases, and 21 bases lay outside the gene matches. The CDR3 loop reads CASSSRTGTGSRVGGYTF. Written as DNA, the CDR3 is TGTGCCAGCAGCAGCCGGACAGGGACCGGGTCCAGGGTAGGTGGCTACACCTTC.

This sequence joins TRBV6-5 and TRBJ1-1, with 7 bases identical to TRBD1. The germline V gene has CDR1 MNHEY and CDR2 SVGAGI. V shed 5 bases, J shed 10 bases, and the junction held 13 bases outside the gene matches. There are 14 residues in the CDR3. CDR3 nucleotide sequence: TGTGCCAGCAGTCCCGGGACAGTTACGAAGGTAGCTTTCTTT. Protein: CASSPGTVTKVAFF.

The J gene is TRBJ2-7, the V gene TRBV5-1, with 7 positions matching TRBD1. This CDR3 is built from 18 residues. With V trimmed by 2 bases and J by 4 bases, 18 bases remained unmatched. Germline CDR1 and CDR2: SGHRS and YFSETQ. The CDR3 region is CASSFFPPNRGGLYEQYF. The DNA for the CDR3 is TGCGCCAGCAGCTTCTTTCCCCCAAACAGGGGTGGCCTTTACGAGCAGTACTTC.

This rearrangement joins TRBV7-9 to TRBJ2-1; TRBD1 agrees at 7 bases. With 1 base clipped from V and 2 bases from J, the junction kept 2 bases outside the gene matches. The CDR3 sequence is 15 residues long. CDR1 is SEHNR and CDR2 is FQNEAQ in the germline V gene (reference sequence). DNA of the CDR3: TGTGCCAGCAGCTTAGGACAGGGACCCTACAATGAGCAGTTCTTC. Translated, it gives CASSLGQGPYNEQFF.

The chain is built from TRBV27 and TRBJ2-7, with D perhaps TRBD1 (6 bases). This CDR3 comprises 16 residues. Trimming removed 5 bases at V and 5 bases at J, with 22 bases between. The V gene's germline CDR1 is MNHEY and CDR2 SMNVEV (reference sequence). The CDR3 loop reads CASSPRTATIGDEQYF. In nucleotides, the CDR3 is TGTGCCAGCAGTCCTAGGACAGCGACCATAGGCGACGAGCAGTACTTC.